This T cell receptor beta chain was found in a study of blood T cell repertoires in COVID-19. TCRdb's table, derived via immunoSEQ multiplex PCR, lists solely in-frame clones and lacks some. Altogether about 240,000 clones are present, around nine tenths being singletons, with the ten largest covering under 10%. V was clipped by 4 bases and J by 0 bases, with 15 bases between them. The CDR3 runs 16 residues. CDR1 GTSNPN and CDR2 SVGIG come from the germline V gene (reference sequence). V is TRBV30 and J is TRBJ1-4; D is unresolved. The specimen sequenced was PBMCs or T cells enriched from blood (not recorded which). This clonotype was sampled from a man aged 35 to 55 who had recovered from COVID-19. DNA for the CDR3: TGTGCCTGGACCCCAAGTACAGTATCAACTAATGAAAAACTGTTTTTT. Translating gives CAWTPSTVSTNEKLFF.